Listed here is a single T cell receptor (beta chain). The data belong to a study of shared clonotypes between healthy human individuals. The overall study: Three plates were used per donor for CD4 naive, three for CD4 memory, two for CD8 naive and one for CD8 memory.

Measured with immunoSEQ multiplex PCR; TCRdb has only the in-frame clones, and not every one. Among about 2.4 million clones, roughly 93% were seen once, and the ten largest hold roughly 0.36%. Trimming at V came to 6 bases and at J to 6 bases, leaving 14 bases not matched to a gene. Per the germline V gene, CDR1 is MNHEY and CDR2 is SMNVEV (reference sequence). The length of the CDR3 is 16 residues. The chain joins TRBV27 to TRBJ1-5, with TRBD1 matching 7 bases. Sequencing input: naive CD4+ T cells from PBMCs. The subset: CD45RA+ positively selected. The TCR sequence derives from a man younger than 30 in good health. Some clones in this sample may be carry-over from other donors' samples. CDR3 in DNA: TGTGCCAGCAGGCAAATCGGACAGGCTGCGGGTCAGCCCCAGCATTTT. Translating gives CASRQIGQAAGQPQHF.